The 13 T cell receptor beta chains in this list originate from one sample, sequenced in a study of T cell responses to AZD1222 COVID-19 vaccine. Assay used: immunoSEQ multiplex PCR; TCRdb lists only in-frame clones, some missing. The table has over 100,000 clones, 85% to 90% seen once. The sample here was peripheral blood, taken on day 0 of AZD1222 vaccination. These receptor sequences come from an adult in good health.

V gene TRBV7-9 combines with J gene TRBJ1-2; D ambiguous. Germline lookup yields CDR1 SEHNR and CDR2 FQNEAQ (reference sequence). The CDR3 sequence is 14 residues long. Trimming removed 2 bases from V and 3 bases from J, with 10 bases in between. CDR3 protein: CASSLLSYDYGYTF. DNA of the CDR3: TGTGCCAGCAGCTTACTTTCATATGACTATGGCTACACCTTC. Full variable domain (rest looked up from reference TRBV7-9 and TRBJ1-2): DTGVSQNPRHKITKRGQNVTFRCDPISEHNRLYWYRQTLGQGPEFLTYFQNEAQLEKSRLLSDRFSAERPKGSFSTLEIQRTEQGDSAMYLCASSLLSYDYGYTFGSGTRLTVV.

The chain couples TRBV7-2 to TRBJ2-5; tentatively, D is TRBD2 (7 bases). This CDR3 contains 17 residues. Germline V gene data show CDR1 as SGHTA and CDR2 as FQGNSA. Trimming pared 1 base from V and 1 base from J, leaving 16 bases between. CDR3 protein: CASSLDGRGLGQETQYF. The CDR3 DNA reads TGTGCCAGCAGCTTAGATGGGCGGGGGCTGGGCCAAGAGACCCAGTACTTC.

The V gene is TRBV12-3 or TRBV12-4, the J gene TRBJ1-1, with D possibly being TRBD1 (5 bases). The CDR3 extends over 13 amino acids. The V gene lost 1 base and the J gene lost 5 bases, with 8 bases spanning the gap. CDR3 bases: TGTGCCAGCAGTTTAGGGGGGGTTACTGAAGCTTTCTTT. Its translation is CASSLGGVTEAFF.

The J gene is TRBJ2-3, the V gene TRBV10-1, with D possibly matching TRBD1 (6 bases). V lost 0 bases and J 3 bases, leaving 10 bases between the germline ends. CDR1 is WNHNN, CDR2 SYGVQD, per germline (reference sequence). The length of the CDR3 is 15 residues. The CDR3 DNA reads TGCGCCAGCAGTGAGTCTGGGGGCTATACAGATACGCAGTATTTT. Protein product: CASSESGGYTDTQYF.

CDR3: CASSLLRAGELFF. The DNA for the CDR3 is TGTGCCAGCTCCCTACTACGGGCCGGGGAGCTGTTTTTT. V usage is TRBV6-6 and J usage is TRBJ2-2; no firm D call. Trimming left V 8 bases short and J 6 bases short, with 13 bases between. CDR1 MNHNY and CDR2 SVGAGI come from the germline V gene (reference sequence). The CDR3 is 13 residues long.

This chain joins TRBV15 and TRBJ1-4, with no clear D. Germline CDR1 reads LNHNV; CDR2 reads YYDKDF (reference sequence). The CDR3 is 18 residues long. Trimming removed 0 bases from V and 0 bases from J, with 14 bases in between. CDR3 coding DNA: TGTGCCACCAGCAGAGATGACGTAGGACGAGCAACTAATGAAAAACTGTTTTTT. Translation: CATSRDDVGRATNEKLFF.

The chain couples TRBV5-1 to TRBJ1-2; a weak D match, TRBD1 (5 bases). The V gene lost 7 bases and the J gene lost 2 bases, with 12 bases spanning the gap. Germline CDR1 is SGHRS and CDR2 is YFSETQ. The CDR3 is made up of 13 amino acids. The CDR3 is CASGGTGNYGYTF. The DNA for the CDR3 is TGCGCCAGCGGGGGGACGGGGAACTATGGCTACACCTTC.

V is TRBV28 and J is TRBJ2-3, with D tentatively TRBD1 (6 bases). The germline V gene encodes CDR1 MDHEN and CDR2 SYDVKM. There are 17 residues in the CDR3. The V and J ends lost 7 bases and 0 bases respectively, with 20 bases between them. CDR3 amino acids: CASTLPLTGASTDTQYF. CDR3 DNA: TGTGCCAGCACCCTGCCCCTGACAGGCGCCAGCACAGATACGCAGTATTTT.

The V and J genes are TRBV6-6 and TRBJ2-3; 10 bases match TRBD2. There are 19 residues in the CDR3. Germline trimming cut 5 bases from V and 4 bases from J; bases unmatched to any gene: 18. Germline assignment: CDR1 MNHNY and CDR2 SVGAGI (reference sequence). CDR3 nucleotide sequence: TGTGCCAGCAGTCTCCGTGGGCTAGCGGGGGACCGGGGGTCAGATACGCAGTATTTT. Its translation is CASSLRGLAGDRGSDTQYF.

The chain joins TRBV4-3 to TRBJ1-4; D remains unclear. This CDR3 is built from 15 residues. Trimming removed 0 bases at V and 2 bases at J, with 7 bases between. Per the germline V gene, CDR1 is LGHNA and CDR2 is YSLEER. DNA of the CDR3: TGCGCCAGCAGCCAAGAGAGAAGGACTAATGAAAAACTGTTTTTT. Its translation: CASSQERRTNEKLFF.

The chain has TRBV6-1 and TRBJ1-2, with a tentative D call TRBD1 (5 bases). The germline CDR1 and CDR2 sequences are MNHNS and SASEGT. The CDR3 spans 15 residues. V was clipped by 3 bases and J by 4 bases, with 15 bases between them. CDR3 nucleotide sequence: TGTGCCAGCAGTGAGGACCCCACAGGTGGCTATGGCTACACCTTC. It codes for CASSEDPTGGYGYTF.

V and J are TRBV6-5 and TRBJ1-1, with 12 bases aligning to TRBD1. The CDR3 loop spans 15 amino acids. V lost 4 bases to trimming and J lost 3 bases; unmatched junction nucleotides: 3. The V gene's germline CDR1 is MNHEY and CDR2 SVGAGI. CDR3 coding DNA: TGTGCCAGCAGTTTGGGACAGGGGGCTGACACTGAAGCTTTCTTT. This codes for CASSLGQGADTEAFF.

This rearrangement joins TRBV28 to TRBJ1-2, with D maybe TRBD1 (5 bases). The CDR3 has 13 residues. Germline CDR1 is MDHEN and CDR2 is SYDVKM. Trimming cost V 1 base and J 5 bases, with 8 bases left between them. CDR3 amino acids: CASSLSTAYGYTF. In nucleotides, the CDR3 is TGTGCCAGCAGTTTATCGACAGCATATGGCTACACCTTC.